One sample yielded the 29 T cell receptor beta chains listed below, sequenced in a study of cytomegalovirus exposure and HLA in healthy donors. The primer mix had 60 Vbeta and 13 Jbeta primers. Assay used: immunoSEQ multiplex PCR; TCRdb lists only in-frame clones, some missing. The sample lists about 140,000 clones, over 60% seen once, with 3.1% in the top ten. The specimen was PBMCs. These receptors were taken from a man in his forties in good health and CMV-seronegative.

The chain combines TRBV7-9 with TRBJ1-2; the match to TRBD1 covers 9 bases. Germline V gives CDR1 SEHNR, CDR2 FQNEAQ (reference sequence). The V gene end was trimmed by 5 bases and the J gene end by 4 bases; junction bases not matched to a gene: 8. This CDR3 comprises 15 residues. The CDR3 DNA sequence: TGTGCCAGCAGCGGCATGGGACAGGGTATCTATGGCTACACCTTC. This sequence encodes CASSGMGQGIYGYTF. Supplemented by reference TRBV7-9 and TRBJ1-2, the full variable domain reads DTGVSQNPRHKITKRGQNVTFRCDPISEHNRLYWYRQTLGQGPEFLTYFQNEAQLEKSRLLSDRFSAERPKGSFSTLEIQRTEQGDSAMYLCASSGMGQGIYGYTFGSGTRLTVV.

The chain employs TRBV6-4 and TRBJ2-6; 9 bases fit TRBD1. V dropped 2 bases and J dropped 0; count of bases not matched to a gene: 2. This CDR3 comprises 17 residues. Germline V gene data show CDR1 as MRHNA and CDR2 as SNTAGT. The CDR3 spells CASSDETGGSGANVLTF. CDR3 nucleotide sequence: TGTGCCAGCAGTGACGAGACAGGGGGCTCTGGGGCCAACGTCCTGACTTTC.

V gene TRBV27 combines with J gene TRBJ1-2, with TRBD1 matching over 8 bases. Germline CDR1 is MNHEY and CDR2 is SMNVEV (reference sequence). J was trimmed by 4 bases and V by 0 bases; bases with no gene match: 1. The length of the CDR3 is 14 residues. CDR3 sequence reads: CASSLSGTGYGYTF. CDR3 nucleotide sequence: TGTGCCAGCAGTTTATCCGGGACAGGCTATGGCTACACCTTC.

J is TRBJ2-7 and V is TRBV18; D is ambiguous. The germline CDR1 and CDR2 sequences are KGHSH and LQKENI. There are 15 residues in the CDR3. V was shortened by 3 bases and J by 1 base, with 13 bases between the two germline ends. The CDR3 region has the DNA TGTGCCAGCTCACCCGACTTTTCCGCGTCCTACGAGCAGTACTTC. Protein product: CASSPDFSASYEQYF.

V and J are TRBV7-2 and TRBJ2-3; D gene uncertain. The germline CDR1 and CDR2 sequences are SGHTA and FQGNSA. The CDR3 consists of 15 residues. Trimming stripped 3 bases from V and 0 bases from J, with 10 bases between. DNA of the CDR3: TGTGCCAGCAGCTTCCATGGCGGTAGCACAGATACGCAGTATTTT. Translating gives CASSFHGGSTDTQYF.

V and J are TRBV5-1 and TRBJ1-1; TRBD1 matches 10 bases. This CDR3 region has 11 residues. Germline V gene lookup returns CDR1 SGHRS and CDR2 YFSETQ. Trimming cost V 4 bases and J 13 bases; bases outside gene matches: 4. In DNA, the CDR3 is TGCGCCAGCAGCCCGGGACAGGGGCGTTTCTTT. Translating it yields CASSPGQGRFF.

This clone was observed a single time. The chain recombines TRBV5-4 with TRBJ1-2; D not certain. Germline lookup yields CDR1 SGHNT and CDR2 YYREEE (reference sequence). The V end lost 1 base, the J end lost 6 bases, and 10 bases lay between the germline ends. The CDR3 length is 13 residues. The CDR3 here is CASSLPGTDGYTF. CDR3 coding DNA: TGTGCCAGCAGCTTGCCAGGTACAGATGGCTACACCTTC.

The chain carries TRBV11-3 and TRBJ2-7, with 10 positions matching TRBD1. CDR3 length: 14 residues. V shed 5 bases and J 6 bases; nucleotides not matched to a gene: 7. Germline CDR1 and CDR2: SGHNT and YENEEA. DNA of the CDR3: TGTGCCAGCAGCCCTCGACAGGGGGCGGTCGAGCAGTACTTC. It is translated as CASSPRQGAVEQYF. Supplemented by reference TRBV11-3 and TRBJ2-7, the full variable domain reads EAGVVQSPRYKIIEKKQPVAFWCNPISGHNTLYWYLQNLGQGPELLIRYENEEAVDDSQLPKDRFSAERLKGVDSTLKIQPAELGDSAVYLCASSPRQGAVEQYFGPGTRLTVT.

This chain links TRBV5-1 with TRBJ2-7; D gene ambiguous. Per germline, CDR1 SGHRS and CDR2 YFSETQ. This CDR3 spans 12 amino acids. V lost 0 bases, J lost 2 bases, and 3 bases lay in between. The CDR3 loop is CASSLDTYEQYF. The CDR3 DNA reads TGCGCCAGCAGCTTGGATACCTACGAGCAGTACTTC.

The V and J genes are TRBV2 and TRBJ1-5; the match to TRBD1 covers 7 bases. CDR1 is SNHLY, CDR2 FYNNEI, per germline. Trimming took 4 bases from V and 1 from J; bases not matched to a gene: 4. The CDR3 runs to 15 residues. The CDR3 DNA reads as TGTGCCAGCAGTGGGCAGACAGGGAGCAATCAGCCCCAGCATTTT. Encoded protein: CASSGQTGSNQPQHF.

The CDR3 bases are TGTGCCAGTAGTCCCCTTGGCGGAGGCCCTTACAATGAGCAGTTCTTC. It yields the protein CASSPLGGGPYNEQFF. The chain has TRBV19 and TRBJ2-1; tentative D call: TRBD2 (5 bases). V was pared by 5 bases and J by 4 bases, with 18 bases between. CDR1 is LNHDA, CDR2 SQIVND, per germline (reference sequence). CDR3 length: 16 amino acids.

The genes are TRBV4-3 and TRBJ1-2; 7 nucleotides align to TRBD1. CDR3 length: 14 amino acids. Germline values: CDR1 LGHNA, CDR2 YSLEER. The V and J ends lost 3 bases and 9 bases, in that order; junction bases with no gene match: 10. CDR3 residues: CASSHAGTDKRYTF. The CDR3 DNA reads TGCGCCAGCAGCCACGCCGGGACAGACAAACGCTACACCTTC.

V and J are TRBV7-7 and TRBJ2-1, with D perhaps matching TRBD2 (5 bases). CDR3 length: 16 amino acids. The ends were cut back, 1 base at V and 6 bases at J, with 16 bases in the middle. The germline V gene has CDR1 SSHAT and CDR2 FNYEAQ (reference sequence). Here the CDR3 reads CASSLDFSESLNEQFF. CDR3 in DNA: TGTGCCAGCAGCTTAGACTTTAGCGAGTCCCTCAATGAGCAGTTCTTC.

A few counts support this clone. CDR3 amino acids: CASSPGQRSGELFF. The CDR3 DNA follows: TGTGCCAGCAGCCCGGGACAGAGGTCCGGGGAGCTGTTTTTT. The J gene is TRBJ2-2, the V gene TRBV6-1; 7 nucleotides line up with TRBD1. Germline trimming cut 6 bases from V and 6 bases from J; bases unmatched to any gene: 7. There are 14 residues in the CDR3. Germline V gene data show CDR1 as MNHNS and CDR2 as SASEGT.

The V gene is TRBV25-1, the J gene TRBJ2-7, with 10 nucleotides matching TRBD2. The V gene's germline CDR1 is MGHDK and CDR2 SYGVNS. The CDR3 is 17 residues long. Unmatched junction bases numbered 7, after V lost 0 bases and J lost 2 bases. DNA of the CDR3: TGTGCCAGCAGTGAATATCCCGGAACTAGCGGGGCCTACGAGCAGTACTTC. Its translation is CASSEYPGTSGAYEQYF.

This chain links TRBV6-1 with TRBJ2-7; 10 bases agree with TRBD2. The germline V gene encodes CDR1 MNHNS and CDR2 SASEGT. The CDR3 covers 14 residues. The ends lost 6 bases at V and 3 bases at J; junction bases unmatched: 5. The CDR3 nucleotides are TGTGCCAGCAGCGTGACTAGCGGGTACTACGAGCAGTACTTC. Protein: CASSVTSGYYEQYF.

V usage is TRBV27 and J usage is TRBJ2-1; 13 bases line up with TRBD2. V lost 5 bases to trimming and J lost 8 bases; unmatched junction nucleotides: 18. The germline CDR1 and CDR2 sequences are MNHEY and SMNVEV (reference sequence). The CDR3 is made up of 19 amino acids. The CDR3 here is CASSLSPPSLAGGRDEQFF. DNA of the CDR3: TGTGCCAGCAGTCTTTCCCCCCCCTCACTAGCGGGGGGGAGGGATGAGCAGTTCTTC.

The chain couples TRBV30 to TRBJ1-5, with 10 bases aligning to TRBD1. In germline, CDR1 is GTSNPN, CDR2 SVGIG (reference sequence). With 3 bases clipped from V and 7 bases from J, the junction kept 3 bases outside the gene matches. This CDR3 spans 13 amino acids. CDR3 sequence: CAWSGTGAQPQHF. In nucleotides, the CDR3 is TGTGCCTGGAGCGGGACAGGGGCCCAGCCCCAGCATTTT. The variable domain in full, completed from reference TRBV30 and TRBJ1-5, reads SQTIHQWPATLVQPVGSPLSLECTVEGTSNPNLYWYRQAAGRGLQLLFYSVGIGQISSEVPQNLSASRPQDRQFILSSKKLLLSDSGFYLCAWSGTGAQPQHFGDGTRLSIL.

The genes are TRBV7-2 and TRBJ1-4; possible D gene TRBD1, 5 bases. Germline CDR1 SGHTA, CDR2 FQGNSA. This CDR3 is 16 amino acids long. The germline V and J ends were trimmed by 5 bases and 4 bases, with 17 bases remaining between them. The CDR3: CASSNFPAGVNEKLFF. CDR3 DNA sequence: TGTGCCAGCAGCAACTTCCCCGCGGGGGTTAATGAAAAACTGTTTTTT.

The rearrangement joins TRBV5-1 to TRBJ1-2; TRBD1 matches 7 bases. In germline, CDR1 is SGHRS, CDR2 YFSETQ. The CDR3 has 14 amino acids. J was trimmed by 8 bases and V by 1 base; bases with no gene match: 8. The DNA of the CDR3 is TGCGCCAGCAGCTTGACAGGGGAAGCCCAGGGCTACACCTTC. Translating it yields CASSLTGEAQGYTF.

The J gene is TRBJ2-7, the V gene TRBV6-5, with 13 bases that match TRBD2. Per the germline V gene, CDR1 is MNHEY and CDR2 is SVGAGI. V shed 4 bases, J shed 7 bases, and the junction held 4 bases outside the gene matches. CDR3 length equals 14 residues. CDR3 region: CASSSGTSGIEQYF. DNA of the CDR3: TGTGCCAGCAGTTCAGGGACTAGCGGGATAGAGCAGTACTTC.

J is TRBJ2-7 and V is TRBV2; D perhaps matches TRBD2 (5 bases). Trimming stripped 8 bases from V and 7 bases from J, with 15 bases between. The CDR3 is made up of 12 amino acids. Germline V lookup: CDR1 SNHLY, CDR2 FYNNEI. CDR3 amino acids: CASLALTGEQYF. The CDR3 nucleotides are TGTGCCAGCCTAGCCCTAACGGGGGAGCAGTACTTC.

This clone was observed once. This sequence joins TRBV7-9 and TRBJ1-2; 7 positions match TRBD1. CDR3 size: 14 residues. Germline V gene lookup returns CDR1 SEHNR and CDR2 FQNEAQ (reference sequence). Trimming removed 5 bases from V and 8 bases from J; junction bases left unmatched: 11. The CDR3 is CASSRDRTIDGYTF. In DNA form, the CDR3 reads TGTGCCAGCAGCAGGGACAGAACTATTGACGGCTACACCTTC. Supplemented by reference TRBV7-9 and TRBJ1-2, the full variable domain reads DTGVSQNPRHKITKRGQNVTFRCDPISEHNRLYWYRQTLGQGPEFLTYFQNEAQLEKSRLLSDRFSAERPKGSFSTLEIQRTEQGDSAMYLCASSRDRTIDGYTFGSGTRLTVV.

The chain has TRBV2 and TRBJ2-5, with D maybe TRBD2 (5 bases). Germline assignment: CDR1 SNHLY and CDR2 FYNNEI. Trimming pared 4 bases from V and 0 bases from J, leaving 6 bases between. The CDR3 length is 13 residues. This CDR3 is CASSGGNQETQYF. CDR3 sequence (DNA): TGTGCCAGCAGTGGAGGGAACCAAGAGACCCAGTACTTC.

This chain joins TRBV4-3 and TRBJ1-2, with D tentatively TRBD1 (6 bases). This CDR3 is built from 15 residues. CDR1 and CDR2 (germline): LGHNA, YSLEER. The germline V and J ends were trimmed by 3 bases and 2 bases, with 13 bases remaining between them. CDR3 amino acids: CASSQGGTPNYGYTF. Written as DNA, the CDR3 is TGCGCCAGCAGCCAGGGGGGGACACCGAACTATGGCTACACCTTC.

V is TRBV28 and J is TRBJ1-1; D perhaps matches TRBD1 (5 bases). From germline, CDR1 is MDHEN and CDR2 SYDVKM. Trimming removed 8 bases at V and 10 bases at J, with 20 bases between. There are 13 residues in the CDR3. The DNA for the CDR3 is TGTGCCAGCGGACTCGGGGCTCGCGGGGGAGCTTTCTTT. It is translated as CASGLGARGGAFF.

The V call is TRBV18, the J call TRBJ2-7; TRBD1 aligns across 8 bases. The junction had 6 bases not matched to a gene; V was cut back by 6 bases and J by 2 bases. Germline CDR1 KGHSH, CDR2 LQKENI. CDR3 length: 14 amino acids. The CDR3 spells CASSPDRDPYEQYF. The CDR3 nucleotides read TGTGCCAGCTCGCCGGACAGGGACCCCTACGAGCAGTACTTC.

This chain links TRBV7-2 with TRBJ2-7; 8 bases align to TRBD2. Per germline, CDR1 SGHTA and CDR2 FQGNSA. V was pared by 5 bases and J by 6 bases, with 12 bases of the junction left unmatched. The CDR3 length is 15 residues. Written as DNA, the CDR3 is TGTGCCAGCAGCCCACTGGCGGGGGGCTGGGGCGAGCAGTACTTC. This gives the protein CASSPLAGGWGEQYF.

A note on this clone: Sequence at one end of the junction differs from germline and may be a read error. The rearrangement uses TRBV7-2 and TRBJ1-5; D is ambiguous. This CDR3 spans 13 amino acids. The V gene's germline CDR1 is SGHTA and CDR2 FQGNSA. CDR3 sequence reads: CASTLAVNQPQHF. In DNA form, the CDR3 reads TGTGCCAGCACCTTAGCCGTCAATCAGCCCCAGCATTTT.